This TCR beta chain came from a study of regulatory T cells in long-lasting Graves disease. Whole-study results and caveats: Those with persistent disease had in common more public clonotypes (fewer than 3,000) than new patients (about 900). The sample size was small, and this may have reduced accuracy. Persistent disease was associated with favored TRBV28 usage and with favored use of TRBJ1-2 and TRBJ2-5. Reduced TCR diversity was observed in persistent Graves' patients versus newly diagnosed patients.

The CDR3 extends over 14 amino acids. Germline CDR1 reads SQVTM; CDR2 reads ANQGSEA. V was clipped by 5 bases and J by 7 bases; unmatched bases: 8. For this clonotype: The antigen remains unidentified.

Library construction for TCR beta used iRepertoire HTBI primers and Arm-PCR of CDR3 regions. A single record per CDR3 protein comes from TCRdb applying MiXCR to the multiplex PCR reads. The repertoire holds about 420,000 distinct CDR3 sequences, with around 20% as singletons. As for time point: persistent/refractory GD, antithyroid drugs over 5 years with positive TRAb. The TCR library was made from RNA extracted from PBMCs. The chain recombines TRBV29-1 with TRBJ2-2, with TRBD2 identical over 9 bases. Specimen: peripheral blood mononuclear cells (PBMCs), collected when the disease was refractory, from a patient treated with antithyroid drugs. The sequence was collected from a female donor with Graves disease. CDR3 loop: CSVTSGRIGGELFF. DNA for the CDR3: TGCAGCGTTACAAGCGGGAGGATAGGCGGGGAGCTGTTTTTT.